This T cell receptor (beta chain) stems from a study of cytomegalovirus exposure and HLA in healthy donors. 13 Jbeta primers and 60 Vbeta primers were used for the PCR. Sequencing was performed with immunoSEQ multiplex PCR; in TCRdb, only in-frame clones are kept and a portion is missing. Here the sample spans roughly 220,000 clones, approximately 70% being singletons. V lost 4 bases and J lost 4; bases outside the gene matches: 9. This CDR3 comprises 17 residues. Germline CDR1 KGHSH, CDR2 LQKENI. This clonotype was sampled from a man aged 35-49 years in good health and CMV-seropositive. V is TRBV18 and J is TRBJ2-1; the match to TRBD1 covers 11 bases. Sequencing was done on a sample of PBMCs. This CDR3 reads CASSLWTGTGGYNEQFF. The CDR3 DNA is TGTGCCAGCTCACTTTGGACCGGGACAGGGGGTTACAATGAGCAGTTCTTC.